This T cell receptor beta chain was found in a study of shared clonotypes between healthy human individuals. Approximately 91 million PBMCs supplied genomic DNA for unsorted samples. The ends lost 3 bases at V and 4 bases at J; junction bases unmatched: 2. The CDR3 is 13 amino acids. The germline V gene encodes CDR1 MGHRA and CDR2 YSYEKL. Libraries were prepared by immunoSEQ multiplex PCR; TCRdb keeps only in-frame clonotypes and omits some of them. The top ten hold more than 10% of the sample, which has fewer than 650,000 clones, 70% to 80% seen once. The sequenced sample consisted of PBMCs. This chain joins TRBV4-1 and TRBJ2-7; 8 positions match TRBD1. The TCR originated in a woman in her forties in good health. Some clones in this sample may be carry-over from other donors' samples. This CDR3 is CASSQNRGYEQYF. CDR3 DNA: TGCGCCAGCAGCCAGAACAGGGGGTACGAGCAGTACTTC.